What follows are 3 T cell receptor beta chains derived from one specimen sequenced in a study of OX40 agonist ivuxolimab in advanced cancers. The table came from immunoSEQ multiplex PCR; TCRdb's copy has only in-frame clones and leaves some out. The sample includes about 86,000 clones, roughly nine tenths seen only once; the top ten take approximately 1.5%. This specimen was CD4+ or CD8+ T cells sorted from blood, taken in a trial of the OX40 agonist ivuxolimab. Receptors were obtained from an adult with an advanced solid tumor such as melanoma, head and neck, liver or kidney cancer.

CDR3 protein: CAWSERLNTEAFF. Written as DNA, the CDR3 is TGTGCCTGGAGTGAGAGGTTGAACACTGAAGCTTTCTTT. The gene calls are TRBV30 and TRBJ1-1; D remains ambiguous. Germline-derived CDR1 and CDR2 are GTSNPN and SVGIG (reference sequence). Trimming pared 1 base from V and 0 bases from J, leaving 6 bases between. The CDR3 runs to 13 residues. Filled out from reference TRBV30 and TRBJ1-1, the complete variable domain reads SQTIHQWPATLVQPVGSPLSLECTVEGTSNPNLYWYRQAAGRGLQLLFYSVGIGQISSEVPQNLSASRPQDRQFILSSKKLLLSDSGFYLCAWSERLNTEAFFGQGTRLTVV.

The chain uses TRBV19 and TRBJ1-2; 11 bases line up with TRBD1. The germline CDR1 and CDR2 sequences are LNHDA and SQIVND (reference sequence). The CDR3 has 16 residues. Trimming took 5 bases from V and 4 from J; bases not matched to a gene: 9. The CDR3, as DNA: TGTGCCAGTAGTGTACCCCCGGGACAGGGGGGCTATGGCTACACCTTC. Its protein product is CASSVPPGQGGYGYTF.

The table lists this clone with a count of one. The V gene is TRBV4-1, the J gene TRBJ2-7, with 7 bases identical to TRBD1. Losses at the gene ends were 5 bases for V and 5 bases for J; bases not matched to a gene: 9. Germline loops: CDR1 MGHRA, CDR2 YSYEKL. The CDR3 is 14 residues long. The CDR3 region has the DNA TGCGCCAGCAGCACACAGGGGACCGGGCACGAGCAGTACTTC. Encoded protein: CASSTQGTGHEQYF.